These T cell receptor beta chains were read from a single sample in a study of Graves' ophthalmopathy and Graves' hyperthyroidism. TCRdb independently ran MiXCR on the multiplex PCR reads; one entry per CDR3 protein. The sample includes about 370,000 distinct CDR3 sequences, around 19% of them seen just once. Sequenced input: peripheral blood. These receptors were collected from a woman aged 18-29 years with Graves' ophthalmopathy. Both conserved end residues are part of each CDR3. Each record gives: D gene, J gene, clone size, V gene, CDR3 protein, CDR3 DNA. The D gene is left open where the match is weak. A row's size may be missing; if present it is once, few, many or a size class.

d_gene: TRBD2
j_gene: TRBJ2-7
abundance: many
v_gene: TRBV28
CDR3aa: CASSLLGTSGRADEQYF
CDR3nt: TGTGCCAGCAGTTTATTAGGGACTAGCGGGAGGGCCGATGAGCAGTACTTC

d_gene: NA
j_gene: TRBJ1-5
abundance: many
v_gene: TRBV7-2
CDR3aa: CASSPPGGRPQHF
CDR3nt: TGTGCCAGCAGCCCCCCCGGAGGGAGGCCCCAGCATTTT

d_gene: NA
j_gene: TRBJ1-1
abundance: NA
v_gene: TRBV28
CDR3aa: CASSFLGQSNTEAFF
CDR3nt: TGTGCCAGCAGTTTTCTCGGACAATCGAACACTGAAGCTTTCTTT

d_gene: NA
j_gene: TRBJ2-2
abundance: few
v_gene: TRBV11-2
CDR3aa: CASSLPVYGVFAGELFF
CDR3nt: TGTGCCAGCAGCTTACCAGTTTATGGGGTATTCGCCGGGGAGCTGTTTTTT

d_gene: NA
j_gene: TRBJ1-5
abundance: many
v_gene: TRBV6-2/TRBV6-3
CDR3aa: CASSRNSNQPQHF
CDR3nt: TGTGCCAGCAGTCGGAATAGCAATCAGCCCCAGCATTTT

d_gene: TRBD2
j_gene: TRBJ2-7
abundance: many
v_gene: TRBV28
CDR3aa: CASRTPLAGEQYF
CDR3nt: TGTGCCAGCAGAACGCCCTTAGCGGGCGAGCAGTACTTC

d_gene: TRBD1
j_gene: TRBJ1-5
abundance: many
v_gene: TRBV6-5
CDR3aa: CASSYSAGTDSNQPQHF
CDR3nt: TGTGCCAGCAGTTACTCGGCCGGGACAGATAGCAATCAGCCCCAGCATTTT

d_gene: NA
j_gene: TRBJ1-2
abundance: many
v_gene: TRBV29-1
CDR3aa: CSVEGDGRNYGYTF
CDR3nt: TGCAGCGTTGAAGGGGACGGCAGGAACTATGGCTACACCTTC

d_gene: NA
j_gene: TRBJ1-1
abundance: NA
v_gene: TRBV29-1
CDR3aa: CSVARASGNTEAFF
CDR3nt: TGCAGCGTTGCAAGGGCTTCGGGGAACACTGAAGCTTTCTTT

d_gene: NA
j_gene: TRBJ2-2
abundance: many
v_gene: TRBV28
CDR3aa: CASAVDAPTGELFF
CDR3nt: TGTGCCAGCGCGGTTGACGCCCCGACCGGGGAGCTGTTTTTT